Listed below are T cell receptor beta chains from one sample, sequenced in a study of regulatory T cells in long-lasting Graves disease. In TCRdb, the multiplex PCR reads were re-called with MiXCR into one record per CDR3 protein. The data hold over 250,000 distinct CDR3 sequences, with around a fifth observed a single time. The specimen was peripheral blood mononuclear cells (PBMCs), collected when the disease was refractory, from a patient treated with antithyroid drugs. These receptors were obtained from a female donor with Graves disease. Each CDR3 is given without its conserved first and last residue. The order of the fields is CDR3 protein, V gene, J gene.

cdr3_aa: ASSWSVNTEAF
v_call: TRBV6-2/TRBV6-3
j_call: TRBJ1-1

cdr3_aa: ASSKRTSGYANTGELF
v_call: TRBV6-1
j_call: TRBJ2-2

cdr3_aa: SAGTGNQPQH
v_call: TRBV20-1
j_call: TRBJ1-5

cdr3_aa: SARPSDSSYEQY
v_call: TRBV20-1
j_call: TRBJ2-7

cdr3_aa: ASSQDREGEEGSSKNIQY
v_call: TRBV3-1
j_call: TRBJ2-4

cdr3_aa: ASSLVEQTNTGELF
v_call: TRBV11-2
j_call: TRBJ2-2

cdr3_aa: ASRQTRTAYEQY
v_call: TRBV6-1
j_call: TRBJ2-7

cdr3_aa: ASSLMLVQETQY
v_call: TRBV7-2
j_call: TRBJ2-5

cdr3_aa: ASSFSLETQY
v_call: TRBV12-3/TRBV12-4
j_call: TRBJ2-5

cdr3_aa: AISSSGSAYEQY
v_call: TRBV10-3
j_call: TRBJ2-7

cdr3_aa: ASSQDAGQTGELF
v_call: TRBV4-3
j_call: TRBJ2-2

cdr3_aa: ASSQDLRLAGADSYEQY
v_call: TRBV14
j_call: TRBJ2-7

cdr3_aa: ATNDPGASGRTLAKNIQY
v_call: TRBV24-1
j_call: TRBJ2-4

cdr3_aa: ASSPIRESEAF
v_call: TRBV7-2
j_call: TRBJ1-1